The 25 T cell receptor beta chains given below trace back to one sample, sequenced in a study of cytomegalovirus exposure and HLA in healthy donors. Primers included in the PCR were 60 Vbeta and 13 Jbeta primers. TCRdb's copy holds only in-frame clones and misses some; the assay was immunoSEQ multiplex PCR. Of 170,000 or so clones in the sample, 80% were seen once. The material sequenced was PBMCs. All receptors come from a boy aged 5-17 years in good health and CMV-seronegative.

The chain carries TRBV19 and TRBJ1-1; 7 bases match TRBD1. Germline trimming cut 4 bases from V and 11 bases from J; bases unmatched to any gene: 10. Germline V gene lookup returns CDR1 LNHDA and CDR2 SQIVND (reference sequence). This CDR3 is 13 amino acids long. CDR3 in amino acids: CASSTQGRGRAFF. DNA for the CDR3: TGTGCCAGTAGTACACAGGGGCGGGGTCGGGCTTTCTTT.

The sample holds one count of this clone. The chain joins TRBV7-9 to TRBJ1-1; TRBD1 matches 7 bases. The CDR3 is 15 amino acids. Germline CDR1 and CDR2: SEHNR and FQNEAQ (reference sequence). The junction had 8 bases not matched to a gene; V was cut back by 4 bases and J by 3 bases. Here the CDR3 reads CASSSPFTGDTEAFF. The CDR3 DNA is TGTGCCAGCAGCTCCCCGTTCACAGGGGACACTGAAGCTTTCTTT.

This clone was found a few times. The chain links TRBV11-3 to TRBJ2-3; a weak D match, TRBD1 (6 bases). Germline CDR1 reads SGHNT; CDR2 reads YENEEA. This CDR3 has 19 residues. Trimming shortened V by 3 bases and J by 0 bases, and 22 bases separated the two germline ends. CDR3 DNA sequence: TGTGCCAGCAGCTTTTGGGCTCCCGGGACACCCAAGAGCACAGATACGCAGTATTTT. It is translated as CASSFWAPGTPKSTDTQYF. Together with reference TRBV11-3 and TRBJ2-3, the CDR3 gives the full variable domain: EAGVVQSPRYKIIEKKQPVAFWCNPISGHNTLYWYLQNLGQGPELLIRYENEEAVDDSQLPKDRFSAERLKGVDSTLKIQPAELGDSAVYLCASSFWAPGTPKSTDTQYFGPGTRLTVL.

The rearrangement links TRBV5-6 to TRBJ2-1, with D hard to call. The germline CDR1 and CDR2 sequences are SGHDT and YYEEEE. This CDR3 contains 12 residues. Between the trimmed V and J ends, which lost 3 bases and 7 bases, there was a span of 8 bases. CDR3 coding DNA: TGTGCCAGCAGCTGGCTTACGAATGAGCAGTTCTTC. Its translation is CASSWLTNEQFF. Full variable domain (missing parts from reference TRBV5-6 and TRBJ2-1): DAGVTQSPTHLIKTRGQQVTLRCSPKSGHDTVSWYQQALGQGPQFIFQYYEEEERQRGNFPDRFSGHQFPNYSSELNVNALLLGDSALYLCASSWLTNEQFFGPGTRLTVL.

About this clone: At one of its ends the junction is not consistent with the germline gene, which may arise from a read error. The gene calls are TRBV6-5 and TRBJ1-6, with 7 bases matching TRBD1. Germline assignment: CDR1 MNHEY and CDR2 SVGAGI. The CDR3 contains 15 residues. The CDR3 loop is CANSASDRVGSPLHF. CDR3 coding DNA: TGTGCCAACAGTGCTTCAGACAGGGTGGGTTCACCCCTCCACTTT.

This clone was seen a few times. The V gene is TRBV28, the J gene TRBJ1-1; 9 bases map to TRBD1. In germline, CDR1 is MDHEN, CDR2 SYDVKM. With V trimmed by 6 bases and J by 4 bases, 9 bases remained unmatched. The CDR3 is 15 amino acids. The chain's CDR3 is CASSAGTGLFTEAFF. Written as DNA, the CDR3 is TGTGCCAGCAGCGCCGGGACAGGGTTATTCACTGAAGCTTTCTTT.

The chain carries TRBV7-9 and TRBJ2-7, with D possibly matching TRBD1 (6 bases). This CDR3 is built from 15 residues. Germline V gives CDR1 SEHNR, CDR2 FQNEAQ (reference sequence). V dropped 1 base and J dropped 2 bases, with 12 bases sitting between them. The CDR3, as DNA: TGTGCCAGCAGCTTAGAAGGGGGTTCGGCCTACGAGCAGTACTTC. Its protein product is CASSLEGGSAYEQYF.

This rearrangement joins TRBV10-2 to TRBJ1-3, with 7 bases matching TRBD1. Unmatched junction bases numbered 4, after V lost 6 bases and J lost 2 bases. CDR1 is WSHSY and CDR2 is SAAADI in the germline V gene. The CDR3 loop spans 14 amino acids. CDR3 sequence (DNA): TGCGCCAGCAGGAACACAGGGGCTGGAAACACCATATATTTT. Residues: CASRNTGAGNTIYF.

V usage is TRBV7-2 and J usage is TRBJ1-2; D is ambiguous. The CDR3 loop spans 13 amino acids. Per germline, CDR1 SGHTA and CDR2 FQGNSA. Deletions cut 5 bases from V and 8 bases from J, with 15 bases between. The CDR3 loop reads CASSLQAGRGYTF. Written as DNA, the CDR3 is TGTGCCAGCAGCCTCCAGGCTGGGCGAGGCTACACCTTC.

The chain joins TRBV10-3 to TRBJ2-2, with D possibly being TRBD1 (6 bases). Germline loops: CDR1 ENHRY, CDR2 SYGVKD. CDR3 length: 13 amino acids. Trimming removed 6 bases at V and 6 bases at J, with 11 bases between. This chain's CDR3 is CAIRQGEAGELFF. Here the CDR3 DNA reads TGTGCCATCAGACAGGGAGAGGCCGGGGAGCTGTTTTTT.

The chain recombines TRBV7-2 with TRBJ2-5; 9 nucleotides match TRBD2. From germline, CDR1 is SGHTA and CDR2 FQGNSA. Trimming removed 5 bases from V and 5 bases from J; junction bases left unmatched: 9. CDR3 length: 15 amino acids. The CDR3 loop reads CASSLFSGSSETQYF. The DNA for the CDR3 is TGTGCCAGCAGCCTCTTTAGCGGGAGCTCCGAGACCCAGTACTTC.

The J gene is TRBJ2-7, the V gene TRBV9, with D maybe TRBD1 (5 bases). There are 15 residues in the CDR3. Germline V gives CDR1 SGDLS, CDR2 YYNGEE. Trimming took 0 bases from V and 2 from J, leaving 12 bases between them. The CDR3: CASSVEGQTTYEQYF. The CDR3 DNA reads as TGTGCCAGCAGCGTAGAAGGACAAACTACCTACGAGCAGTACTTC.

The chain employs TRBV5-6 and TRBJ1-2; tentatively, D is TRBD1 (6 bases). The CDR3 sequence is 11 residues long. Germline-derived CDR1 and CDR2 are SGHDT and YYEEEE. The V gene lost 4 bases and the J gene lost 7 bases, with 8 bases spanning the gap. CDR3 bases: TGTGCCAGCAGCAGGGGGTCTGGCTACACCTTC. It yields the protein CASSRGSGYTF. Looking up the rest from reference TRBV5-6 and TRBJ1-2 gives the full variable domain: DAGVTQSPTHLIKTRGQQVTLRCSPKSGHDTVSWYQQALGQGPQFIFQYYEEEERQRGNFPDRFSGHQFPNYSSELNVNALLLGDSALYLCASSRGSGYTFGSGTRLTVV.

The chain employs TRBV29-1 and TRBJ2-5, with 7 bases matching TRBD1. The germline gives CDR1 SQVTM, CDR2 ANQGSEA. V trimming: 7 bases; J trimming: 2 bases; junction bases outside the gene matches: 4. This CDR3 is built from 12 residues. The CDR3 reads CSGGRGQETQYF. As DNA, the CDR3 is TGCAGCGGCGGCAGGGGGCAAGAGACCCAGTACTTC.

This clone was detected only once. The chain is built from TRBV7-2 and TRBJ2-1; D might be TRBD2 (5 bases). Germline V CDR1 and CDR2: SGHTA, FQGNSA. V gave up 1 base and J gave up 6 bases, with 10 bases separating them. This CDR3 has 14 residues. In DNA form, the CDR3 reads TGTGCCAGCAGCTTAGGAGGACTGATCAATGAGCAGTTCTTC. This gives the protein CASSLGGLINEQFF.

The chain joins TRBV29-1 to TRBJ1-2, with 7 bases lining up with TRBD1. The CDR3 consists of 14 residues. CDR1 is SQVTM and CDR2 is ANQGSEA in the germline V gene. V lost 7 bases and J lost 4; bases outside the gene matches: 12. The DNA for the CDR3 is TGCAGCGCTACCGAGACAGGGAAGGGCTATGGCTACACCTTC. This gives the protein CSATETGKGYGYTF. Full variable domain (missing parts from reference TRBV29-1 and TRBJ1-2): SAVISQKPSRDICQRGTSLTIQCQVDSQVTMMFWYRQQPGQSLTLIATANQGSEATYESGFVIDKFPISRPNLTFSTLTVSNMSPEDSSIYLCSATETGKGYGYTFGSGTRLTVV.

This clone was observed a few times. CDR3 nucleotide sequence: TGTGCCAGCAGTGAAGTCACAGGGCCTATGGCTTTCTTT. Its translation: CASSEVTGPMAFF. V gene TRBV2 combines with J gene TRBJ1-1, with a possible D match to TRBD1 (6 bases). V was shortened by 1 base and J by 11 bases, with 14 bases between the two germline ends. The CDR3 is made up of 13 amino acids. The germline V gene encodes CDR1 SNHLY and CDR2 FYNNEI.

The chain's CDR3 is CASSLTGLGNYEQYF. The DNA for the CDR3 is TGTGCCAGCAGCTTAACAGGATTGGGAAACTACGAGCAGTACTTC. The chain employs TRBV7-6 and TRBJ2-7; D is possibly TRBD1 (5 bases). Trimming removed 2 bases from V and 3 bases from J, with 14 bases in between. Germline CDR1 and CDR2: SGHVS and FNYEAQ. CDR3 length equals 15 residues.

The rearrangement joins TRBV29-1 to TRBJ1-1; 12 nucleotides agree with TRBD1. The length of the CDR3 is 12 residues. The germline V gene has CDR1 SQVTM and CDR2 ANQGSEA. Unmatched junction bases numbered 4, after V lost 4 bases and J lost 10 bases. The CDR3 bases are TGCAGCGTTGGGGACAGGGGGCGCGGAGCTTTCTTT. Protein product: CSVGDRGRGAFF.

V gene TRBV11-3 combines with J gene TRBJ1-1; a possible D gene is TRBD1 (6 bases). Trimming took 5 bases from V and 12 from J, leaving 19 bases between them. This CDR3 contains 13 residues. In germline, CDR1 is SGHNT, CDR2 YENEEA. The CDR3 sequence: CASSQSGGQGTFF. The CDR3 DNA reads TGTGCCAGCAGCCAATCCGGGGGGCAGGGTACTTTCTTT.

This clone occurred once. The chain has TRBV18 and TRBJ1-1; D call uncertain. The V gene lost 6 bases and the J gene lost 2 bases, with 16 bases spanning the gap. The CDR3 sequence is 15 residues long. From germline, CDR1 is KGHSH and CDR2 LQKENI. As DNA, the CDR3 is TGTGCCAGCTCTCCCCTCCCCGTGACTAACACTGAAGCTTTCTTT. This codes for CASSPLPVTNTEAFF.

The V and J genes are TRBV19 and TRBJ1-1; 7 nucleotides match TRBD1. This CDR3 is built from 15 residues. Germline values: CDR1 LNHDA, CDR2 SQIVND (reference sequence). Trimming at V came to 6 bases and at J to 5 bases, leaving 12 bases not matched to a gene. CDR3 bases: TGTGCCAGTAGCCCTACGACAGGGTATGGGACTGAAGCTTTCTTT. Translating it yields CASSPTTGYGTEAFF.

CDR3 sequence: CASSDLGASGGELFF. The DNA for the CDR3 is TGTGCCAGCAGTGACCTGGGGGCCTCGGGCGGGGAGCTGTTTTTT. The chain recombines TRBV25-1 with TRBJ2-2; D possibly corresponds to TRBD1 (6 bases). This CDR3 contains 15 residues. Germline V gene sequence: CDR1 MGHDK, CDR2 SYGVNS. Trimming removed 3 bases from V and 7 bases from J, with 15 bases in between.

The chain recombines TRBV10-1 with TRBJ2-7; tentatively, D is TRBD1 (5 bases). The germline V gene has CDR1 WNHNN and CDR2 SYGVQD (reference sequence). The V end lost 3 bases, the J end lost 2 bases, and 8 bases lay between the germline ends. The CDR3 has 13 residues. CDR3 coding DNA: TGCGCCAGCAGTGACAGGGAAACCTACGAGCAGTACTTC. Protein product: CASSDRETYEQYF.

The chain uses TRBV7-9 and TRBJ2-5, with 7 nucleotides matching TRBD2. V was clipped by 4 bases and J by 4 bases; unmatched bases: 15. The germline CDR1 and CDR2 sequences are SEHNR and FQNEAQ (reference sequence). This CDR3 region has 17 residues. CDR3 DNA: TGTGCCAGCAGCTCCTCGGGTAGCGGGTGGTATGGAGAGACCCAGTACTTC. This encodes CASSSSGSGWYGETQYF.